The next 4 T cell receptor beta chains were all read from a single sample in a study of T cells in Graves' hyperthyroidism and ophthalmopathy. Researchers amplified the TCR beta CDR3 regions from RNA transcripts. A first-round RT-PCR of the TCR CDR3 used the HTBI primer set. TCRdb called the multiplex PCR reads again in MiXCR, with one record for every CDR3 protein. The sample has 550,000 to 800,000 distinct CDR3 sequences; 15% to 20% are singletons. Sequencing input: blood. Source of these receptors: a man aged 18-30 years with Graves' hyperthyroidism.

This clonotype was found many times. The chain joins TRBV6-2 or TRBV6-3 to TRBJ1-2; TRBD1 matches at 8 bases. The V segment lost 5 bases and the J segment 3 bases; nucleotides outside the gene matches: 2. The CDR3 length is 13 residues. Per the germline V gene, CDR1 is MNHEY and CDR2 is SVGEGT. This CDR3 is CASSPDRDYGYTF. CDR3 in DNA: TGTGCCAGCAGTCCGGACAGGGACTATGGCTACACCTTC.

This clonotype was picked up a small number of times. A junction boundary mismatches the germline segment, possibly from a read error. This sequence joins TRBV7-2 and TRBJ1-2, with D possibly being TRBD1 (6 bases). Germline V gives CDR1 SGHTA, CDR2 FQGNSA. This CDR3 has 13 residues. The CDR3 nucleotides read TGTGCCAGCAGGTTAGGGGGGAGCTATGGCTACACCTTC. Translating gives CASRLGGSYGYTF.

This clonotype has at least ten counts. The chain joins TRBV28 to TRBJ1-2; no clear D. The CDR3 is 16 amino acids. V lost 3 bases to trimming and J lost 8 bases, with 22 bases between them. CDR1 and CDR2 from the germline V gene are MDHEN and SYDVKM. The CDR3 here is CASSFFTLRAQGGYTF. The CDR3 coding sequence is TGTGCCAGCAGTTTCTTTACCCTCCGGGCCCAAGGAGGCTACACCTTC.

The table lists this clonotype with many counts. This chain links TRBV7-2 with TRBJ2-5; D gene unclear. This CDR3 comprises 12 residues. From germline, CDR1 is SGHTA and CDR2 FQGNSA. The V end lost 3 bases, the J end lost 9 bases, and 11 bases lay between the germline ends. CDR3 sequence reads: CASSFPELAQYF. The CDR3 DNA reads TGTGCCAGCAGCTTCCCTGAGCTGGCCCAGTACTTC.